Reported below is one T cell receptor (beta chain). Its antigen is unidentified. This entry comes from a study of Graves' ophthalmopathy and Graves' hyperthyroidism. Overall study results and limits: Most expanded clonotypes from thyroid (those above 0.001 frequency) were also found in blood. Sensitivity of roughly 64% and specificity of 72.22% were achieved by the model that predicted ophthalmopathy progression.

The germline V gene encodes CDR1 SGHNT and CDR2 YYREEE (reference sequence). The length of the CDR3 is 15 residues. Trimming took 0 bases from V and 1 from J, leaving 11 bases between them. Investigators amplified TCR beta CDR3 regions from RNA transcripts. The authors performed first-round RT-PCR with HTBI primers and then a second-round multiplex PCR. TCRdb processed the multiplex PCR reads anew with MiXCR; each CDR3 protein has one entry. The sample carries under 800,000 distinct CDR3 sequences, 22% recorded once. This TCR derives from a woman under 30 with stable Graves' hyperthyroidism. Some clones in this sample may be carry-over from other donors' samples. Sequencing input: peripheral blood. The rearrangement joins TRBV5-4 to TRBJ2-7; D remains unclear. This CDR3 reads CASSLVRGGSYEQYF. The CDR3 region has the DNA TGTGCCAGCAGCTTGGTCCGTGGTGGTTCCTACGAGCAGTACTTC.